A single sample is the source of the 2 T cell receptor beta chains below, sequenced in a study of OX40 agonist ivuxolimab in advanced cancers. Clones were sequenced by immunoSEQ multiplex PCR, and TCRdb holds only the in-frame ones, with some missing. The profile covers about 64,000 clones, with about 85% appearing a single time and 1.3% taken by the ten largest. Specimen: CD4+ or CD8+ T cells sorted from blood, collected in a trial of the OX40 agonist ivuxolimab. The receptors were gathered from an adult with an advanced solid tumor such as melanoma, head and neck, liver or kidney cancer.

The CDR3 DNA reads as TGTGCCAGCAGCTTAGAGCGGGAGCAGTACTTC. It is translated as CASSLEREQYF. The J gene is TRBJ2-7, the V gene TRBV11-2; D ambiguous. Germline V CDR1 and CDR2: SGHAT, FQNNGV. The CDR3 is 11 residues long. Deletions cut 0 bases from V and 7 bases from J, with 4 bases between.

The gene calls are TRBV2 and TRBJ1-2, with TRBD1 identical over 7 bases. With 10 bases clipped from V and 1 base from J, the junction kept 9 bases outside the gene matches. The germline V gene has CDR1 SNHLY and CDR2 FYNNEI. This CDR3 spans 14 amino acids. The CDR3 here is CANRDSARNYGYTF. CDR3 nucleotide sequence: TGTGCCAACCGGGACAGCGCCCGTAACTATGGCTACACCTTC.